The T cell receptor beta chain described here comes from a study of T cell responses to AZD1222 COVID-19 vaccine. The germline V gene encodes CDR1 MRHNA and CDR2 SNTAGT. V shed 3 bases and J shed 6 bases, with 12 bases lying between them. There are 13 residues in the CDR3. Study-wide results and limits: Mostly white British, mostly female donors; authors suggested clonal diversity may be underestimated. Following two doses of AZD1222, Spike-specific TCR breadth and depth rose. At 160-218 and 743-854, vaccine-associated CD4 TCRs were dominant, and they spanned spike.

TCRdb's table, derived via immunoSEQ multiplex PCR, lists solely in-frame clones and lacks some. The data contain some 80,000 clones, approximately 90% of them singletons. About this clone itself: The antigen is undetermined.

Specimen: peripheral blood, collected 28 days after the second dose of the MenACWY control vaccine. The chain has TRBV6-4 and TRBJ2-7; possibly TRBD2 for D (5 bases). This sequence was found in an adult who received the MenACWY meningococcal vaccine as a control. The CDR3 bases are TGTGCCAGCAGTGAGGAGGTGCGGCGCGAGCAGTACTTC. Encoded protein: CASSEEVRREQYF.